This T cell receptor (beta chain) was sequenced in a study of spatial heterogeneity in lung cancer. Study context: Combinations of a unique TCR and a UMI were tallied in raw reads, and on average each appeared more than ten times.

A few counts support this clonotype. The time point was: blood at routine non-recurrence follow-up after resection. Whole RNA, which was extracted from tumor, nontumor lung tissue or frozen PBMC, was sequenced without any cell sorting. TCRdb fed the 5' RACE reads into MiXCR, producing one record per CDR3 protein. The data show 50,000 to 60,000 distinct CDR3 sequences, less than 9% seen once. Germline V gives CDR1 SGHDN, CDR2 FVKESK. V lost 4 bases to trimming and J lost 4 bases; unmatched junction nucleotides: 2. The CDR3 extends over 13 amino acids. The V and J genes are TRBV14 and TRBJ2-3; TRBD2 matches at 7 bases. The input for sequencing was PBMCs, taken at follow-up. The clonotype was recovered from a female donor with early-stage non-small cell lung cancer. The CDR3 DNA reads as TGTGCCAGCAGCCGTGCGGGGGCAGATACGCAGTATTTT. This translates into CASSRAGADTQYF.